The 28 T cell receptor beta chains presented below share a single source sample, sequenced in a study of cytomegalovirus exposure and HLA in healthy donors. Amplification used 60 Vbeta primers and 13 Jbeta primers. Only in-frame clones appear in the TCRdb table, and some are missing; sequencing was by immunoSEQ multiplex PCR. In all, the sample yields about 72,000 clones. The material sequenced was PBMCs. All receptors come from a middle-aged man in good health and CMV-seronegative.

Notes on this clone: The sample carries other DNA sequences with the same CDR3. J is TRBJ1-1 and V is TRBV18; D is uncertain. Germline V lookup: CDR1 KGHSH, CDR2 LQKENI. V dropped 6 bases and J dropped 1 base, with 9 bases sitting between them. This CDR3 region has 13 residues. This CDR3 is CASSGGRNTEAFF. The CDR3 DNA sequence: TGTGCCAGCTCTGGAGGGCGGAACACTGAAGCTTTCTTT.

The rearrangement uses TRBV10-3 and TRBJ1-1; 9 nucleotides align to TRBD1. V lost 3 bases, J lost 5 bases, and 4 bases stayed unmatched. CDR1 is ENHRY and CDR2 is SYGVKD in the germline V gene. The CDR3 has 14 amino acids. CDR3 sequence reads: CAISDGTGITEAFF. As DNA, the CDR3 is TGTGCCATCAGTGACGGGACAGGGATTACTGAAGCTTTCTTT.

The chain links TRBV7-3 to TRBJ2-1, with D uncertain. CDR1 is SGHTA and CDR2 is FQGTGA in the germline V gene. The V end lost 5 bases, the J end lost 7 bases, and 12 bases lay between the germline ends. This CDR3 has 13 residues. The CDR3: CASSPAKENEQFF. DNA for the CDR3: TGTGCCAGCAGCCCTGCGAAAGAAAATGAGCAGTTCTTC.

The chain joins TRBV5-6 to TRBJ2-5; 15 bases agree with TRBD2. The germline CDR1 and CDR2 sequences are SGHDT and YYEEEE. CDR3 length: 15 residues. The ends lost 2 bases at V and 6 bases at J; junction bases unmatched: 2. The CDR3 region is CASSLGTSGGKTQYF. In DNA form, the CDR3 reads TGTGCCAGCAGCTTAGGGACTAGCGGGGGGAAGACCCAGTACTTC.

The V and J genes are TRBV7-2 and TRBJ1-4; tentatively, D is TRBD1 (5 bases). The ends were cut back, 6 bases at V and 2 bases at J, with 19 bases in the middle. The CDR3 is 17 residues long. CDR1 SGHTA and CDR2 FQGNSA come from the germline V gene. The CDR3 nucleotides read TGTGCCAGCAGGATGGGGGGTTTCGCAGGCACTAATGAAAAACTGTTTTTT. The encoded protein is CASRMGGFAGTNEKLFF. The whole variable domain, filled in from reference TRBV7-2 and TRBJ1-4, reads GAGVSQSPSNKVTEKGKDVELRCDPISGHTALYWYRQSLGQGLEFLIYFQGNSAPDKSGLPSDRFSAERTGGSVSTLTIQRTQQEDSAVYLCASRMGGFAGTNEKLFFGSGTQLSVL.

The chain carries TRBV5-3 and TRBJ1-5; D is possibly TRBD1 (6 bases). TRBV5-3 belongs to the ORF category, with a function that is uncertain. Trimming removed 4 bases at V and 0 bases at J, with 17 bases between. The CDR3 extends over 17 amino acids. CDR3: CARSNRYRVVSNQPQHF. CDR3 bases: TGTGCCAGAAGCAACCGTTACAGGGTGGTTAGCAATCAGCCCCAGCATTTT.

The gene calls are TRBV7-3 and TRBJ1-1, with TRBD1 matching over 10 bases. CDR3 length: 18 residues. V shed 0 bases, J shed 3 bases, and the junction held 10 bases outside the gene matches. Germline-derived CDR1 and CDR2 are SGHTA and FQGTGA. The chain's CDR3 is CASSLTAAGQGFHTEAFF. DNA for the CDR3: TGTGCCAGCAGCTTAACCGCGGCGGGACAGGGGTTCCACACTGAAGCTTTCTTT.

The chain is built from TRBV27 and TRBJ1-2; D may be TRBD1 (5 bases). V dropped 5 bases and J dropped 2 bases, with 9 bases sitting between them. This CDR3 contains 13 residues. Germline CDR1 and CDR2: MNHEY and SMNVEV (reference sequence). Here the CDR3 reads CASSPRQNYGYTF. CDR3 nucleotides: TGTGCCAGCAGTCCCCGACAGAACTATGGCTACACCTTC.

The chain is built from TRBV7-9 and TRBJ1-1; no definite D call. Germline-derived CDR1 and CDR2 are SEHNR and FQNEAQ (reference sequence). This CDR3 is built from 15 residues. Trimming cost V 1 base and J 3 bases, with 12 bases left between them. The CDR3 loop is CASSLVQVLDTEAFF. Here the CDR3 DNA reads TGTGCCAGCAGCTTAGTGCAGGTTTTAGACACTGAAGCTTTCTTT.

The J gene is TRBJ1-6, the V gene TRBV30; no reliable D call. The CDR3 extends over 12 amino acids. Between the trimmed V and J ends, which lost 2 bases and 5 bases, there was a span of 4 bases. Per germline, CDR1 GTSNPN and CDR2 SVGIG (reference sequence). CDR3 bases: TGTGCCTGGAGTAGAGATAATTCACCCCTCCACTTT. Translating gives CAWSRDNSPLHF.

This chain links TRBV5-1 with TRBJ2-2; 8 nucleotides agree with TRBD1. After removal of 1 base from V and 0 bases from J, the junction contained 5 bases not matched to a gene. The CDR3 spans 17 residues. Germline loops: CDR1 SGHRS, CDR2 YFSETQ. In nucleotides, the CDR3 is TGCGCCAGCAGCTTGACAGGGGGTACATCGAACACCGGGGAGCTGTTTTTT. This gives the protein CASSLTGGTSNTGELFF. Filled out from reference TRBV5-1 and TRBJ2-2, the complete variable domain reads KAGVTQTPRYLIKTRGQQVTLSCSPISGHRSVSWYQQTPGQGLQFLFEYFSETQRNKGNFPGRFSGRQFSNSRSEMNVSTLELGDSALYLCASSLTGGTSNTGELFFGEGSRLTVL.

This sequence joins TRBV30 and TRBJ2-7, with D perhaps TRBD2 (6 bases). The germline V and J ends were trimmed by 4 bases and 0 bases, with 13 bases remaining between them. Per germline, CDR1 GTSNPN and CDR2 SVGIG (reference sequence). The CDR3 runs to 14 residues. The CDR3 loop is CAWKVSGTSYEQYF. CDR3 DNA: TGTGCCTGGAAGGTTAGCGGTACCTCCTACGAGCAGTACTTC.

V gene TRBV12-5 combines with J gene TRBJ1-1; D remains ambiguous. Trimming shortened V by 6 bases and J by 3 bases, and 14 bases separated the two germline ends. The CDR3 totals 14 residues. Germline V gives CDR1 LGHNT, CDR2 FRNRAP. CDR3 DNA sequence: TGTGCTAGTGGGGATCGGCGCGGGGACACTGAAGCTTTCTTT. It translates to CASGDRRGDTEAFF.

The chain combines TRBV18 with TRBJ2-2, with 8 bases lining up with TRBD1. The germline CDR1 and CDR2 sequences are KGHSH and LQKENI. J was trimmed by 5 bases and V by 6 bases; bases with no gene match: 8. The CDR3 sequence is 15 residues long. The CDR3 DNA follows: TGTGCCAGCTCGCCAGACAGGGGTGGTACCGGGGAGCTGTTTTTT. This translates into CASSPDRGGTGELFF.

The chain uses TRBV7-2 and TRBJ1-6; 7 bases match TRBD1. This CDR3 contains 16 residues. J was trimmed by 5 bases and V by 2 bases; bases with no gene match: 6. CDR1 is SGHTA, CDR2 FQGNSA, per germline. CDR3 amino acids: CASSLQTGMDNSPLHF. For the CDR3, the DNA is TGTGCCAGCAGCTTACAGACAGGGATGGATAATTCACCCCTCCACTTT.

The gene calls are TRBV19 and TRBJ2-3; 7 bases map to TRBD1. The CDR3 totals 17 residues. The germline gives CDR1 LNHDA, CDR2 SQIVND (reference sequence). The J segment lost 0 bases and the V segment lost 4 bases, leaving 10 bases of the junction unmatched. CDR3: CASSKGPGQISTDTQYF. The CDR3 nucleotides read TGTGCCAGTAGTAAGGGTCCGGGACAGATTAGCACAGATACGCAGTATTTT.

This rearrangement joins TRBV28 to TRBJ1-1; 7 bases match TRBD1. Germline CDR1 and CDR2: MDHEN and SYDVKM. J gave up 0 bases and V 3 bases, and 1 base lay outside the gene matches. This CDR3 comprises 14 residues. The chain's CDR3 is CASSLGQMNTEAFF. DNA for the CDR3: TGTGCCAGCAGTTTGGGACAGATGAACACTGAAGCTTTCTTT.

This sequence joins TRBV6-1 and TRBJ1-4; 8 bases align to TRBD1. The V and J ends lost 5 bases and 8 bases, in that order; junction bases with no gene match: 4. CDR3 size: 13 residues. Germline V CDR1 and CDR2: MNHNS, SASEGT. CDR3 DNA: TGTGCCAGCAGTCTAGGGACAGGCGAAAAACTGTTTTTT. Its translation is CASSLGTGEKLFF.

This chain connects TRBV7-9 to TRBJ2-7; 9 bases align to TRBD2. J was trimmed by 2 bases and V by 8 bases; bases with no gene match: 10. CDR3 size: 15 residues. Germline loops: CDR1 SEHNR, CDR2 FQNEAQ (reference sequence). The CDR3 here is CASVGTAGGTYEQYF. Here the CDR3 DNA reads TGTGCCAGCGTCGGGACAGCGGGGGGTACCTACGAGCAGTACTTC.

The V and J genes are TRBV6-6 and TRBJ2-7; the match to TRBD1 covers 9 bases. Germline V gives CDR1 MNHNY, CDR2 SVGAGI (reference sequence). V shed 4 bases, J shed 0 bases, and the junction held 7 bases outside the gene matches. This CDR3 contains 16 residues. For the CDR3, the DNA is TGTGCCAGCAGTTCCCCGGACAGGGGAGGCTCCTACGAGCAGTACTTC. Amino acids: CASSSPDRGGSYEQYF.

V and J are TRBV27 and TRBJ1-5; 9 bases line up with TRBD1. The CDR3 totals 15 residues. Losses at the gene ends were 8 bases for V and 6 bases for J; bases not matched to a gene: 11. The V gene's germline CDR1 is MNHEY and CDR2 SMNVEV (reference sequence). The CDR3 DNA reads TGTGCCAGCTCGGGTCAAGGGACAGGGAGTCAGCCCCAGCATTTT. The encoded protein is CASSGQGTGSQPQHF.

The chain employs TRBV11-2 and TRBJ2-6; possibly TRBD1 for D (6 bases). V was clipped by 5 bases and J by 1 base, with 9 bases between them. The CDR3 has 15 residues. Germline values: CDR1 SGHAT, CDR2 FQNNGV. For the CDR3, the DNA is TGTGCCAGCAGCCCACAGGGATCTGGGGCCAACGTCCTGACTTTC. Translated: CASSPQGSGANVLTF.

V is TRBV28 and J is TRBJ1-6; 7 nucleotides agree with TRBD1. V dropped 6 bases and J dropped 8; count of bases not matched to a gene: 7. Germline CDR1 MDHEN, CDR2 SYDVKM. CDR3 size: 14 residues. The CDR3 coding sequence is TGTGCCAGCAGGACAGGGACGCCTGATTCACCCCTCCACTTT. Protein product: CASRTGTPDSPLHF. Using reference TRBV28 and TRBJ1-6 for the parts outside the CDR3, the full variable domain is DVKVTQSSRYLVKRTGEKVFLECVQDMDHENMFWYRQDPGLGLRLIYFSYDVKMKEKGDIPEGYSVSREKKERFSLILESASTNQTSMYLCASRTGTPDSPLHFGNGTRLTVT.

This rearrangement joins TRBV7-8 to TRBJ2-2; TRBD2 aligns across 10 bases. The CDR3 contains 16 residues. CDR1 and CDR2 (germline): SGHVS, FQNEAQ. The V segment lost 5 bases and the J segment 5 bases; nucleotides outside the gene matches: 8. In DNA form, the CDR3 reads TGTGCCAGCAGCATGCGAGCGGGGGGGCTGACCGGGGAGCTGTTTTTT. It specifies CASSMRAGGLTGELFF.

V and J are TRBV18 and TRBJ1-6; D is possibly TRBD1 (5 bases). Germline CDR1 and CDR2: KGHSH and LQKENI. The CDR3 spans 15 residues. Trimming took off 3 bases at V and 7 bases at J, with 13 bases between the two ends. The CDR3 spells CASSPGGDGNSPLHF. The CDR3 nucleotides read TGTGCCAGCTCACCCGGGGGGGACGGAAATTCACCCCTCCACTTT.

This chain connects TRBV30 to TRBJ1-6; D might be TRBD1 (6 bases). From germline, CDR1 is GTSNPN and CDR2 SVGIG (reference sequence). The ends were cut back, 4 bases at V and 9 bases at J, with 13 bases in the middle. The CDR3 contains 13 residues. The CDR3 nucleotides read TGTGCCTGGAATTTACAGGGAAGTTCACCCCTCCACTTT. Residues: CAWNLQGSSPLHF.

This chain's CDR3 is CASSFGGTPKLGGAEAFF. Written as DNA, the CDR3 is TGTGCCAGCAGCTTTGGAGGGACTCCAAAACTCGGCGGGGCTGAAGCTTTCTTT. This chain connects TRBV5-4 to TRBJ1-1; possibly TRBD1 for D (5 bases). Germline values: CDR1 SGHNT, CDR2 YYREEE (reference sequence). This CDR3 has 18 amino acids. The ends were cut back, 2 bases at V and 6 bases at J, with 26 bases in the middle.

V gene TRBV10-1 combines with J gene TRBJ2-1; TRBD2 agrees at 7 bases. The length of the CDR3 is 16 residues. The V and J ends lost 3 bases and 3 bases, in that order; junction bases with no gene match: 8. Germline CDR1 is WNHNN and CDR2 is SYGVQD (reference sequence). The CDR3 sequence: CASSESAGEFYNEQFF. In DNA form, the CDR3 reads TGCGCCAGCAGTGAATCGGCGGGGGAGTTCTACAATGAGCAGTTCTTC.